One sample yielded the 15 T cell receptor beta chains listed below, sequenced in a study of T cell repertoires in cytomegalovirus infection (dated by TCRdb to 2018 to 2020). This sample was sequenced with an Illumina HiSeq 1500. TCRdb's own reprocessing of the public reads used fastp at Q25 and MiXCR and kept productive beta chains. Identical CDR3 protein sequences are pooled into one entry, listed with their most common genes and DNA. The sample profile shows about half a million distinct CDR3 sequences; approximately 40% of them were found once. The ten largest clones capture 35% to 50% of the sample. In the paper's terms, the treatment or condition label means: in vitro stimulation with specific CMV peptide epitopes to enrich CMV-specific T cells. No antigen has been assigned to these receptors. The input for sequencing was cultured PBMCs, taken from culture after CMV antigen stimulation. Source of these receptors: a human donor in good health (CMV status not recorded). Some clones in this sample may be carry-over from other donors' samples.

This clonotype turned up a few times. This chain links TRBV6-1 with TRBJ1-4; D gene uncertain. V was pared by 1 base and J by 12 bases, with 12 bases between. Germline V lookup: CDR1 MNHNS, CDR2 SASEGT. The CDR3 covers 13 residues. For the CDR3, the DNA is TGTGCCAGCAGTGAAGAAGAGGTATCCCAACTGTTTTTT. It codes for CASSEEEVSQLFF.

The CDR3 loop is CASSVPGEKLFF. Here the CDR3 DNA reads TGTGCCAGCAGTGTACCCGGGGAAAAACTGTTTTTT. The chain combines TRBV25-1 with TRBJ1-4; unclear D gene. The CDR3 is 12 residues long. The germline V gene has CDR1 MGHDK and CDR2 SYGVNS. Trimming took 4 bases from V and 8 from J, leaving 8 bases between them.

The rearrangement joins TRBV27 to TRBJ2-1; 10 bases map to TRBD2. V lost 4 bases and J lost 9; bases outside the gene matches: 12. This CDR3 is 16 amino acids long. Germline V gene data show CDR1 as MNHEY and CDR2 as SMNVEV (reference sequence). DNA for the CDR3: TGTGCCAGCAGTTCTGGGCGACTAGCGGGCGCCATTGAGCAGTTCTTC. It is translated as CASSSGRLAGAIEQFF.

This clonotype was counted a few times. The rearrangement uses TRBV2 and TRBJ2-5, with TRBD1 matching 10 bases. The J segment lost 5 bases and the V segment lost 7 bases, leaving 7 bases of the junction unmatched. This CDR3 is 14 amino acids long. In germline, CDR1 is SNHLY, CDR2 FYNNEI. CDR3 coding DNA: TGTGCCAGCAATCGGGACAGGGGCTACGAGACCCAGTACTTC. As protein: CASNRDRGYETQYF.

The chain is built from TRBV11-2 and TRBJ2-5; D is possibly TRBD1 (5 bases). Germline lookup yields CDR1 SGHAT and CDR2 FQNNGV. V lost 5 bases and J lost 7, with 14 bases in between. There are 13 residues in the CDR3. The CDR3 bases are TGTGCCAGCAGCCCAAGGAATAGGGGGACCCAGTACTTC. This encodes CASSPRNRGTQYF.

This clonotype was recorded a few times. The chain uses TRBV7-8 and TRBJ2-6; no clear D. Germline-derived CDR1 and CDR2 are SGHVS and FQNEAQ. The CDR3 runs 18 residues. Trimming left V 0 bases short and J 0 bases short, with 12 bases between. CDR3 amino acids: CASSLARGGVSGANVLTF. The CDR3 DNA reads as TGTGCCAGCAGCTTAGCGAGAGGCGGAGTCTCTGGGGCCAACGTCCTGACTTTC.

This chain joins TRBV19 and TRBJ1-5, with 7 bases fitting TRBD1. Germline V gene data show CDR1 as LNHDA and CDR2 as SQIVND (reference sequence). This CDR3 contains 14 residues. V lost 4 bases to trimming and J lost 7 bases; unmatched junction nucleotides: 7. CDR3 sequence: CASSTEQGTQPQHF. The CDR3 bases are TGTGCCAGTAGTACCGAACAGGGGACACAGCCCCAGCATTTT.

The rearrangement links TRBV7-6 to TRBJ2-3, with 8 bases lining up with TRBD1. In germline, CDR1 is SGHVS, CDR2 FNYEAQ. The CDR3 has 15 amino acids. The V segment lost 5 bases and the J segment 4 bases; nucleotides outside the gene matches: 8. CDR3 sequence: CASSTSPQGADTQYF. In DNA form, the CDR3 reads TGTGCCAGCAGCACATCCCCACAGGGGGCAGATACGCAGTATTTT.

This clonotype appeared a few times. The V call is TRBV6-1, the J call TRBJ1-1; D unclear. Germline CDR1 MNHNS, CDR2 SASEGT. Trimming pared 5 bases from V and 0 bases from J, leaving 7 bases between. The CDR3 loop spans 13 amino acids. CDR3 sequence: CASSNNVNTEAFF. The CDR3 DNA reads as TGTGCCAGCAGTAACAACGTGAACACTGAAGCTTTCTTT.

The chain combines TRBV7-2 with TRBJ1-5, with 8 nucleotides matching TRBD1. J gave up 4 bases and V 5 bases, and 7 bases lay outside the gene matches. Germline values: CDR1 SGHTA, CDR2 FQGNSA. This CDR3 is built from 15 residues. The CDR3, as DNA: TGTGCCAGCAGCATTCAGGGGGCGGGAAATCAGCCCCAGCATTTT. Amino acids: CASSIQGAGNQPQHF.

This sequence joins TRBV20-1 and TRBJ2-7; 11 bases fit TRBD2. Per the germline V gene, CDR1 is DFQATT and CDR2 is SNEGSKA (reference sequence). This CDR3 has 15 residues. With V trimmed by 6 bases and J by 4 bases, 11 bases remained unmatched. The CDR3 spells CSAEASGGHWYEQYF. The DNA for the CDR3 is TGCAGTGCCGAGGCTAGCGGGGGGCACTGGTACGAGCAGTACTTC.

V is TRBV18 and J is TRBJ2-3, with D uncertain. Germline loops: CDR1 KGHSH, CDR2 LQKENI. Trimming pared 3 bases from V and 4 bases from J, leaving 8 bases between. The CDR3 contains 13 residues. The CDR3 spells CASSPLSADTQYF. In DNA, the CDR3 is TGTGCCAGCTCACCGCTGTCCGCAGATACGCAGTATTTT.

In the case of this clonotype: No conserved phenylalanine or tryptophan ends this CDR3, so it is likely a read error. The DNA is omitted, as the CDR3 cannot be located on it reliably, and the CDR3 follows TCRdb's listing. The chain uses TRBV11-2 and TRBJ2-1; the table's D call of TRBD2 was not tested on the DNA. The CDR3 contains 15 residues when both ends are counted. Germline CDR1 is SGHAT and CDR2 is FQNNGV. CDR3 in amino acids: CASSFSAGTIYEQLV.

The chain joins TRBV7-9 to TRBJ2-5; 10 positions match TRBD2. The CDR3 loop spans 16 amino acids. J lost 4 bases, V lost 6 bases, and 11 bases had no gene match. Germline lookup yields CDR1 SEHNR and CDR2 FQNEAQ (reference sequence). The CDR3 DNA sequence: TGTGCCAGCAGTCAACAGCGGGGGGGCGTGGGAGAGACCCAGTACTTC. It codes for CASSQQRGGVGETQYF.

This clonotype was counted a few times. CDR3 sequence reads: CASSTREVRTEAFF. The CDR3 DNA sequence: TGTGCCAGCAGCACAAGAGAAGTACGCACTGAAGCTTTCTTT. The chain recombines TRBV7-6 with TRBJ1-1; no definite D call. Germline values: CDR1 SGHVS, CDR2 FNYEAQ. Trimming cost V 5 bases and J 4 bases, with 14 bases left between them. The CDR3 is 14 amino acids.